One T cell receptor (beta chain) is described in this entry. Its antigen is unknown. The data stem from a study of persistence of HIV-infected CD4 T cells. Study at large: Donors had been on suppressive ART for a median of around eight years. Whole-study results and caveats: TCR oligoclonality correlated with proviral oligoclonality in the same sorted populations. The rare CMV-responding cells with HIV-1 proviruses were not separately TCR-sequenced.

This was the immunoSEQ version 4 assay in survey mode. TCRdb's copy holds only in-frame clones and misses some; the assay was immunoSEQ multiplex PCR. The sample comprises over 60,000 clones, 65% to 80% of which are singletons, and about 1.5% rests with the top ten. V lost 5 bases and J 8 bases, leaving 12 bases between the germline ends. This CDR3 contains 11 residues. Per the germline V gene, CDR1 is DFQATT and CDR2 is SNEGSKA (reference sequence). The stimulus was an HIV-1 Gag 15-mer peptide pool, 0.85 to 1 ug/peptide/mL. CD40L/CD69 double-negative CD45RO-high memory CD4+ T cells were collected. Material: CD4+ T cells sorted from PBMCs after approximately 19-hour stimulation, obtained from a patient who received antiretroviral therapy. The sequence was collected from an adult man with HIV who was CMV-seropositive. J is TRBJ1-2 and V is TRBV20-1, with unresolved D. In DNA form, the CDR3 reads TGCAGTGCTTATGTGGCATTAGGCTACACCTTC. Its translation is CSAYVALGYTF.